The T cell receptor (beta chain) described here comes from a study of T cell repertoires in cytomegalovirus infection. Many counts were recorded for this clonotype. The CDR3 consists of 14 residues. Trimming took 0 bases from V and 1 from J, leaving 7 bases between them. Germline loops: CDR1 SGHRS, CDR2 YFSETQ. One entry per CDR3 protein, called by TCRdb with MiXCR from the reads. The table lists under 350,000 distinct CDR3 sequences, about 9.2% of them singletons. The chain uses TRBV5-1 and TRBJ1-1; D unclear. This clonotype originated in a human donor in good health (CMV status not recorded). Some clones in this sample may be carry-over from other donors' samples. Specimen: PBMCs. Here the CDR3 reads CASSLEAPNTEAFF. CDR3 in DNA: TGCGCCAGCAGCTTGGAAGCTCCGAACACTGAAGCTTTCTTT.